Sequencing of this T cell receptor (beta chain) was carried out in a study of ipilimumab plus nivolumab after autologous stem cell transplantation. The CDR3 loop spans 17 amino acids. CDR1 is MGHRA, CDR2 YSYEKL, per germline. V was trimmed by 4 bases and J by 1 base, leaving 16 bases between them. Generated by immunoSEQ multiplex PCR, the TCRdb table keeps only in-frame clones and is missing some. The data hold several thousand clones, with roughly 91% observed a single time. This clonotype was obtained from a male donor with multiple myeloma. The chain recombines TRBV4-1 with TRBJ2-2; a possible D gene is TRBD1 (6 bases). Sequencing used PBMCs, obtained in a trial of ipilimumab plus nivolumab as post-transplant consolidation. This CDR3 is CASSLLGTGKNTGELFF. In DNA, the CDR3 is TGCGCCAGCAGCCTCCTAGGAACAGGGAAGAACACCGGGGAGCTGTTTTTT.